A selection of T cell receptor beta chains follows, all from one sample in a study of cytomegalovirus exposure and HLA in healthy donors. The method was immunoSEQ multiplex PCR; TCRdb's version includes in-frame clones alone and lacks a portion of them. The sample yields 150,000 to 200,000 clones, around four fifths seen once. Sequenced material: PBMCs. These receptors all come from a man in his late teens or twenties in good health and CMV-seronegative. CDR3s include the opening cysteine and the closing phenylalanine or tryptophan. A D gene is named only where the DNA matches it firmly. Size is stated for part of the rows, as once, few or many counts, or as a class when the clone is expanded.

D | J | size | V | CDR3 | DNA
TRBD1 | TRBJ1-1 | NA | TRBV4-3 | CASSRQGRSPEAFF | TGCGCCAGCAGCCGACAGGGAAGGAGCCCTGAAGCTTTCTTT
TRBD1 | TRBJ2-7 | NA | TRBV18 | CASSVPGQGHSSYEQYF | TGTGCCAGCTCAGTCCCGGGACAGGGCCACAGCTCCTACGAGCAGTACTTC
NA | TRBJ1-5 | NA | TRBV6-1 | CASSGKGGGSNQPQHF | TGTGCCAGCAGTGGAAAGGGAGGCGGGAGCAATCAGCCCCAGCATTTT
TRBD1 | TRBJ2-7 | NA | TRBV11-2 | CASSLTGAHEQYF | TGTGCCAGCAGCCTTACAGGGGCGCATGAGCAGTACTTC
NA | TRBJ2-7 | NA | TRBV15 | CATSRGRWAYEQYF | TGTGCCACCAGTCGGGGTAGATGGGCCTACGAGCAGTACTTC
TRBD1 | TRBJ2-7 | NA | TRBV7-8 | CASSPWGQSYEQYF | TGTGCCAGCAGCCCTTGGGGACAGTCCTACGAGCAGTACTTC
TRBD2 | TRBJ2-3 | NA | TRBV2 | CASSRLAGGTDTQYF | TGTGCCAGCAGTAGACTAGCGGGAGGGACAGATACGCAGTATTTT
NA | TRBJ1-4 | NA | TRBV7-9 | CASSLVLMGAAANEKLFF | TGTGCCAGCAGCTTAGTTCTGATGGGGGCAGCAGCTAATGAAAAACTGTTTTTT
NA | TRBJ1-1 | once | TRBV15 | CATSREPRTEAFF | TGTGCCACCAGCCGGGAACCAAGGACTGAAGCTTTCTTT
TRBD1 | TRBJ1-2 | NA | TRBV5-1 | CASSLGTGEGYTF | TGCGCCAGCAGCTTGGGGACAGGGGAAGGCTACACCTTC
TRBD2 | TRBJ2-7 | NA | TRBV7-6 | CASSLTSGRTEQYF | TGTGCCAGCAGCTTAACTAGCGGGAGAACCGAGCAGTACTTC
NA | TRBJ2-3 | NA | TRBV2 | CASSESELPSTDTQYF | TGTGCCAGCAGTGAATCGGAGCTTCCTAGCACAGATACGCAGTATTTT
NA | TRBJ2-3 | NA | TRBV5-5 | CASSLGASLSTDTQYF | TGTGCCAGCAGCTTAGGTGCTAGTTTAAGCACAGATACGCAGTATTTT
TRBD2 | TRBJ2-1 | NA | TRBV27 | CASSKGPGTSGSASYNEQFF | TGTGCCAGCAGTAAGGGGCCCGGGACTAGCGGGAGTGCCTCCTACAATGAGCAGTTCTTC
NA | TRBJ1-2 | NA | TRBV7-6 | CASSLDPGVDYGYTF | TGTGCCAGCAGCTTAGACCCAGGGGTGGACTATGGCTACACCTTC
NA | TRBJ1-2 | NA | TRBV27 | CASSLGQGYGYTF | TGTGCCAGCAGTTTGGGGCAGGGATATGGCTACACCTTC
TRBD1 | TRBJ2-2 | few | TRBV9 | CASSVAVYTGTDNTGELFF | TGTGCCAGCAGCGTAGCAGTCTATACAGGGACAGATAACACCGGGGAGCTGTTTTTT
NA | TRBJ2-3 | few | TRBV7-6 | CASSLSGSTDTQYF | TGTGCCAGCAGCCTTAGCGGCTCCACAGATACGCAGTATTTT
TRBD1 | TRBJ2-6 | NA | TRBV2 | CASSDRGLGANVLTF | TGTGCCAGCAGCGACAGGGGGCTTGGGGCCAACGTCCTGACTTTC
NA | TRBJ2-7 | NA | TRBV7-9 | CATQIAELGEQYF | TGTGCCACCCAGATAGCGGAACTTGGGGAGCAGTACTTC
TRBD2 | TRBJ2-1 | NA | TRBV20-1 | CSAQTSGPQFF | TGCAGTGCTCAGACTAGCGGTCCGCAGTTCTTC
TRBD2 | TRBJ2-2 | NA | TRBV25-1 | CASSEPGGRPVGELFF | TGTGCCAGCAGTGAACCAGGCGGGAGGCCCGTGGGGGAGCTGTTTTTT
TRBD1 | TRBJ2-7 | NA | TRBV2 | CARVIPHRDRGISYEQYF | TGTGCCAGAGTAATACCTCACCGGGACAGGGGGATCTCCTACGAGCAGTACTTC
TRBD1 | TRBJ1-1 | NA | TRBV2 | CASSGDRATEAFF | TGTGCCAGCAGTGGGGACAGGGCCACTGAAGCTTTCTTT
TRBD2 | TRBJ2-7 | NA | TRBV11-3 | CASSFRRLAGDEQYF | TGTGCCAGCAGCTTCCGTAGGCTAGCGGGAGACGAGCAGTACTTC
NA | TRBJ2-7 | NA | TRBV30 | CAWSEQDNEQYF | TGTGCCTGGAGTGAACAGGACAACGAGCAGTACTTC
TRBD2 | TRBJ2-5 | NA | TRBV6-5 | CASSPYRTGGETQYF | TGTGCCAGCAGTCCCTACCGTACGGGAGGAGAGACCCAGTACTTC
NA | TRBJ2-1 | NA | TRBV29-1 | CSVGLGQKVYNEQFF | TGCAGCGTTGGACTGGGTCAAAAGGTGTACAATGAGCAGTTCTTC